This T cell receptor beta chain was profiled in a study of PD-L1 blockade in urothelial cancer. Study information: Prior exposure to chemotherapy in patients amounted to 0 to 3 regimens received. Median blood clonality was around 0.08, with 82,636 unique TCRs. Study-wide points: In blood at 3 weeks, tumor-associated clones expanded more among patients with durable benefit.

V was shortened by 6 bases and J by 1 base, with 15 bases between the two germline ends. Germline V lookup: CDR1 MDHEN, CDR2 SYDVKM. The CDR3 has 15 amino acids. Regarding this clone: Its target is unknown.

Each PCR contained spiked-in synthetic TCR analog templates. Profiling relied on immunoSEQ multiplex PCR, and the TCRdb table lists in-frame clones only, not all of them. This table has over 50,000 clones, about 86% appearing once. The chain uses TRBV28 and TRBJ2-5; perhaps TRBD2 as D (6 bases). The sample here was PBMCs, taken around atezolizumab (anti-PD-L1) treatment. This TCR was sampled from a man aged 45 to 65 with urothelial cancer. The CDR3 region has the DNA TGTGCCAGCAGCCGTAGCGGAGGCAGCCAAGAGACCCAGTACTTC. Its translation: CASSRSGGSQETQYF.